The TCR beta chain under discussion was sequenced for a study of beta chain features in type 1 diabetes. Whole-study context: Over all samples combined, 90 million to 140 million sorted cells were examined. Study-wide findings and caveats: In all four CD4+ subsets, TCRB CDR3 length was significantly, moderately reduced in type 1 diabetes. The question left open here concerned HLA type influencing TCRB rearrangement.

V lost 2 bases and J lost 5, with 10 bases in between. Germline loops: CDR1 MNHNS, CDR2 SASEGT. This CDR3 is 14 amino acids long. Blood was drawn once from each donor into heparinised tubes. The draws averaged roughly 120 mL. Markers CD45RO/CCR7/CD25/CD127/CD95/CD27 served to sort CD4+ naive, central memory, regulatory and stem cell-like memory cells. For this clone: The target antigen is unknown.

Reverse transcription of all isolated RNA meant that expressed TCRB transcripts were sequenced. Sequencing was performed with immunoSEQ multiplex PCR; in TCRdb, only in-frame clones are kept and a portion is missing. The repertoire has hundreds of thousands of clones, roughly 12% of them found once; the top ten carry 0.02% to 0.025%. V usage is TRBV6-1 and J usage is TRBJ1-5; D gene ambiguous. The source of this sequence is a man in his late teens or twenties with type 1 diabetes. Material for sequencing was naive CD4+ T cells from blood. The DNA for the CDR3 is TGTGCCAGCAGTGAAAGGCAGAGTTATCAGCCCCAGCATTTT. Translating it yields CASSERQSYQPQHF.